The rows below give T cell receptor beta chains drawn from one sample of a study of post-analysis software for immune sequencing data. TCRdb independently ran MiXCR on the PCR reads; one entry per CDR3 protein. The sample yields roughly 540,000 distinct CDR3 sequences, around 36% seen once. The sample taken for sequencing was blood. The receptors originated from a girl aged 2 to 17 with multiple sclerosis. The conserved cysteine and the conserved F or W are not part of the CDR3 here. Part of the rows lack a size; the others show once, few, many or a class for expanded clones.

v_gene: TRBV29-1; j_gene: TRBJ1-2; abundance: .; CDR3aa: SVEETNYGYT
v_gene: TRBV20-1; j_gene: TRBJ1-1; abundance: .; CDR3aa: SAYESRGGNTEAF
v_gene: TRBV20-1; j_gene: TRBJ2-3; abundance: few; CDR3aa: SATPSGDTQY
v_gene: TRBV5-1; j_gene: TRBJ2-5; abundance: .; CDR3aa: ASSPGQLQETQY
v_gene: TRBV5-1; j_gene: .; abundance: .; CDR3aa: ATRLAGGNNEQY
v_gene: TRBV7-2; j_gene: TRBJ2-1; abundance: .; CDR3aa: ASSLRLAGLWDEQF
v_gene: TRBV5-1; j_gene: TRBJ2-7; abundance: .; CDR3aa: ASSLTSDEQY
v_gene: TRBV5-5; j_gene: TRBJ2-5; abundance: few; CDR3aa: ASSLGIGGIVGETQY
v_gene: TRBV24-1; j_gene: TRBJ2-5; abundance: .; CDR3aa: ATSDPGKSQETQY
v_gene: TRBV27; j_gene: TRBJ2-1; abundance: many; CDR3aa: ASSLGSVHEQF
v_gene: TRBV7-3; j_gene: TRBJ2-3; abundance: few; CDR3aa: ASSLKGNLGEQY
v_gene: TRBV10-3; j_gene: TRBJ2-7; abundance: few; CDR3aa: AISETDLYEQY
v_gene: TRBV7-7; j_gene: TRBJ2-7; abundance: .; CDR3aa: ASSLIFHEQY
v_gene: TRBV6-6; j_gene: TRBJ1-5; abundance: few; CDR3aa: ASGGTGVGQPQH